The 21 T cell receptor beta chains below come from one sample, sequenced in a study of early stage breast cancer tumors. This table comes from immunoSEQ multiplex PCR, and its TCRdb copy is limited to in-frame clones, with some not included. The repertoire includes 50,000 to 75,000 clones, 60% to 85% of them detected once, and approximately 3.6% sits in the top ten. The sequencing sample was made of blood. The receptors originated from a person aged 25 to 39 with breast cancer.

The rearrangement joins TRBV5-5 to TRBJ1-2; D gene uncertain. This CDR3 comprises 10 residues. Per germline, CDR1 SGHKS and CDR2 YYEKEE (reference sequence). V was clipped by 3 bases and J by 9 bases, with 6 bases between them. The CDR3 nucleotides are TGTGCCAGCAGCTCCGATAGCTACACCTTC. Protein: CASSSDSYTF.

In DNA, the CDR3 is TGTGCCAGTAGTGCGGGACAGAAAGGAATTATCTACAATGAGCAGTTCTTC. This encodes CASSAGQKGIIYNEQFF. The gene calls are TRBV19 and TRBJ2-1, with D possibly TRBD1 on 7 matching bases. The length of the CDR3 is 17 residues. The V gene's germline CDR1 is LNHDA and CDR2 SQIVND (reference sequence). The V end was cut by 5 bases, the J end by 3 bases, with 20 bases between.

The CDR3 DNA is TGTGCCAGCAGTTCAAGTGCAACTAATGAAAAACTGTTTTTT. Translating it yields CASSSSATNEKLFF. The genes are TRBV6-6 and TRBJ1-4; no reliable D call. The CDR3 is made up of 14 amino acids. In germline, CDR1 is MNHNY, CDR2 SVGAGI (reference sequence). Trimming pared 4 bases from V and 0 bases from J, leaving 6 bases between.

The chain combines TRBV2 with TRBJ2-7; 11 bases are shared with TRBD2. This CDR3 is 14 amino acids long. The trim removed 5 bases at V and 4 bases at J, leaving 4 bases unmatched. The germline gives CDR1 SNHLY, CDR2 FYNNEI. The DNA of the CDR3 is TGTGCCAGCAGTAGGGGACTAGCGGTATACGAGCAGTACTTC. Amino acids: CASSRGLAVYEQYF.

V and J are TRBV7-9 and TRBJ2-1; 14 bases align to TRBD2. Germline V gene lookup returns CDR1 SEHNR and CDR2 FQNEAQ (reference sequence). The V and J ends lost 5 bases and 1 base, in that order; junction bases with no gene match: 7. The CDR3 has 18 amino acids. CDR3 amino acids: CASSPGTSGGSSYNEQFF. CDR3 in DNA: TGTGCCAGCAGCCCCGGGACTAGCGGGGGATCATCCTACAATGAGCAGTTCTTC.

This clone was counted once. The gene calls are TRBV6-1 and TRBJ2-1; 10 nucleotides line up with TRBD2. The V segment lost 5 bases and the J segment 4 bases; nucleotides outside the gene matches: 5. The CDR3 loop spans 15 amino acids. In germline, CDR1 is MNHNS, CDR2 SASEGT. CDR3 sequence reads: CASSSLAGLYNEQFF. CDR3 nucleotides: TGTGCCAGCAGTTCACTAGCGGGACTTTACAATGAGCAGTTCTTC.

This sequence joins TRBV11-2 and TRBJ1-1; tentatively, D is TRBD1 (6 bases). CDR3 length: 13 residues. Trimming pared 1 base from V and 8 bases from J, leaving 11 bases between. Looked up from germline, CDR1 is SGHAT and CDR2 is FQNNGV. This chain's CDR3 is CASSLAPGTEAFF. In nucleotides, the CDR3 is TGTGCCAGCAGCTTAGCCCCGGGGACAGAAGCTTTCTTT.

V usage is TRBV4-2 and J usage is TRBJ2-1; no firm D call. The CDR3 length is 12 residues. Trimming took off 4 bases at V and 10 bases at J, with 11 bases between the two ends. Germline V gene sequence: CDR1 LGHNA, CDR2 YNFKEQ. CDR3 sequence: CASSLTWSEQFF. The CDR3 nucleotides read TGTGCCAGCAGCCTAACGTGGTCGGAGCAGTTCTTC.

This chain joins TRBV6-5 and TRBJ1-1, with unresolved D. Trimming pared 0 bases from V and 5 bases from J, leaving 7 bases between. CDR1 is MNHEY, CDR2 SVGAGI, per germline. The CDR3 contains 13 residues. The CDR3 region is CASSYSQSTEAFF. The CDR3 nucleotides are TGTGCCAGCAGTTACTCCCAGAGTACTGAAGCTTTCTTT.

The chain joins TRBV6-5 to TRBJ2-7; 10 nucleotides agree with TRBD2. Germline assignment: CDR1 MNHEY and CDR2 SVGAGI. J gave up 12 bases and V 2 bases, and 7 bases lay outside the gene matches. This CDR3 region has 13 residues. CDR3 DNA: TGTGCCAGCAGTTACCGTCTAGCGGGAGTCTGGTACTTC. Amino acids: CASSYRLAGVWYF.

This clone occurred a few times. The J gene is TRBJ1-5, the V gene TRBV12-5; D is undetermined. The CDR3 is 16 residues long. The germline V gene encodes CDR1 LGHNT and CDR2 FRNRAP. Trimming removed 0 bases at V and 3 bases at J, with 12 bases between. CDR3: CASGLVREEPNQPQHF. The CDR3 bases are TGTGCTAGTGGTTTGGTACGCGAGGAACCCAATCAGCCCCAGCATTTT.

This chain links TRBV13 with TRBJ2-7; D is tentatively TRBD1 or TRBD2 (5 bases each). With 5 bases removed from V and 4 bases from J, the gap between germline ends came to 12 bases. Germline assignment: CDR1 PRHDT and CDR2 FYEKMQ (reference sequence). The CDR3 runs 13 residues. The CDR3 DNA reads TGTGCCAGCAGCCGGGGACGGATATACGAGCAGTACTTC. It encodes CASSRGRIYEQYF.

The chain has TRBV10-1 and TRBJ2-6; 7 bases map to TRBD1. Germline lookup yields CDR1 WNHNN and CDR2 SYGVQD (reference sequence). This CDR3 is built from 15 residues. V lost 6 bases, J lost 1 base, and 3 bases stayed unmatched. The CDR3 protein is CASSETGSGANVLTF. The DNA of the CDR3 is TGCGCCAGCAGCGAGACAGGGTCTGGGGCCAACGTCCTGACTTTC.

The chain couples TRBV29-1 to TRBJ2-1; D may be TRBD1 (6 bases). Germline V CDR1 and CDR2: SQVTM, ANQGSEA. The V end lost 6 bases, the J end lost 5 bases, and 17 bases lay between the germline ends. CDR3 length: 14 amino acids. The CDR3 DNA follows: TGCAGCGTAATACAGGGATGGGTGAACAATGAGCAGTTCTTC. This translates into CSVIQGWVNNEQFF.

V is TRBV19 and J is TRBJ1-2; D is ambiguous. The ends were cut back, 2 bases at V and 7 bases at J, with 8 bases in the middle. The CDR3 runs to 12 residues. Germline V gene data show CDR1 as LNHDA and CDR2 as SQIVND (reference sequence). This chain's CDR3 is CASSISSGGYTF. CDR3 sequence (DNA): TGTGCCAGTAGTATAAGTAGTGGTGGCTACACCTTC.

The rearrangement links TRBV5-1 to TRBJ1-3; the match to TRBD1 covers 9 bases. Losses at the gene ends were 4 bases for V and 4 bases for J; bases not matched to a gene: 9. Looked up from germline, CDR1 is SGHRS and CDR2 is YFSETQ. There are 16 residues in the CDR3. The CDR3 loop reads CASSTGQGKFGNTIYF. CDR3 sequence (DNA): TGCGCCAGCAGCACCGGACAGGGGAAGTTCGGAAACACCATATATTTT.

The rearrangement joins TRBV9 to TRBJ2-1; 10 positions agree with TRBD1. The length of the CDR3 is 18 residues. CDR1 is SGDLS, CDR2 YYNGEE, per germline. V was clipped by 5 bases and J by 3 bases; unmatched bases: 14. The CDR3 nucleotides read TGTGCCAGCAGTGGAGATCTGAGGGACAGGGGTTTCTACAATGAGCAGTTCTTC. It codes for CASSGDLRDRGFYNEQFF. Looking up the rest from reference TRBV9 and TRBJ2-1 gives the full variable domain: DSGVTQTPKHLITATGQRVTLRCSPRSGDLSVYWYQQSLDQGLQFLIQYYNGEERAKGNILERFSAQQFPDLHSELNLSSLELGDSALYFCASSGDLRDRGFYNEQFFGPGTRLTVL.

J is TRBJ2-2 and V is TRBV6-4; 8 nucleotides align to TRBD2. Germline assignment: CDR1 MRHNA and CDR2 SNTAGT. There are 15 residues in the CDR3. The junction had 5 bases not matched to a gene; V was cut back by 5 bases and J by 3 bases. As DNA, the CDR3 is TGTGCCAGCAGTAAACGGGAGGGAGACACCGGGGAGCTGTTTTTT. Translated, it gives CASSKREGDTGELFF.

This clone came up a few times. CDR3 in amino acids: CASSHTDRAAFF. CDR3 sequence (DNA): TGTGCCAGCAGCCACACGGACAGGGCTGCTTTCTTT. The V call is TRBV14, the J call TRBJ1-1, with 8 bases fitting TRBD1. Germline V gives CDR1 SGHDN, CDR2 FVKESK. This CDR3 has 12 residues. V was clipped by 3 bases and J by 11 bases; unmatched bases: 5.

CDR3 protein: CASSYSNPLRYGYTF. The CDR3 DNA reads as TGTGCCAGCAGTTACTCGAATCCCCTCCGCTATGGCTACACCTTC. The chain joins TRBV6-5 to TRBJ1-2; no clear D gene. V was cut by 0 bases and J by 4 bases, with 12 bases left in between. The germline V gene has CDR1 MNHEY and CDR2 SVGAGI. This CDR3 has 15 amino acids.

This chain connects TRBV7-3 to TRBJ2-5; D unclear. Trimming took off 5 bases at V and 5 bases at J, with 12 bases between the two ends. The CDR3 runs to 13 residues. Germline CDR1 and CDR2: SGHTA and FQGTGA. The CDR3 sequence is CASSPESQETQYF. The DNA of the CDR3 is TGTGCCAGCAGCCCCGAGAGTCAGGAGACCCAGTACTTC.